This TCR beta chain was sequenced in a study of cytomegalovirus exposure and HLA in healthy donors. General study findings and limits: Three chains linked to CMV were shown in vitro to be specific for CMV antigens.

To note about this clone: As yet, its antigen is unknown.

Trimming removed 6 bases from V and 2 bases from J; junction bases left unmatched: 8. Germline values: CDR1 MNHEY, CDR2 SVGAGI. The CDR3 has 15 amino acids. The PCR used 60 Vbeta and 13 Jbeta primers. Produced via immunoSEQ multiplex PCR; TCRdb's table is partial and in-frame only. In the table there are under 200,000 clones, over 60% of which are singletons. Sequencing used PBMCs. V is TRBV6-5 and J is TRBJ2-3, with 7 bases matching TRBD2. This clonotype was obtained from a woman aged 25 to 39 in good health and CMV-seronegative. As DNA, the CDR3 is TGTGCCAGCAGACAAGCGGGACCACCCACAGATACGCAGTATTTT. Translating it yields CASRQAGPPTDTQYF.